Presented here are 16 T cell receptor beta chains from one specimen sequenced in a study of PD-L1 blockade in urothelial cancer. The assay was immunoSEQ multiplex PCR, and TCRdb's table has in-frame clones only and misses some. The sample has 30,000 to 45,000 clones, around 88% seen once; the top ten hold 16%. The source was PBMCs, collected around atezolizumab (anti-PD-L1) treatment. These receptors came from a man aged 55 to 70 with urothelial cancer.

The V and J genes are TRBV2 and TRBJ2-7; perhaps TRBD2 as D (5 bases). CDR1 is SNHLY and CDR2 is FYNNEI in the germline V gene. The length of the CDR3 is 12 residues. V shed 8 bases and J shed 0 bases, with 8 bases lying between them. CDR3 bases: TGTGCCAGCGCCGGGAACTCCTACGAGCAGTACTTC. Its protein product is CASAGNSYEQYF. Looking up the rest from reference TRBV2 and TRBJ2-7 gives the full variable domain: EPEVTQTPSHQVTQMGQEVILRCVPISNHLYFYWYRQILGQKVEFLVSFYNNEISEKSEIFDDQFSVERPDGSNFTLKIRSTKLEDSAMYFCASAGNSYEQYFGPGTRLTVT.

Here the CDR3 reads CASSRTSGREGGELFF. The CDR3 DNA sequence: TGTGCCAGCAGTAGGACTAGCGGGAGGGAAGGCGGGGAGCTGTTTTTT. The chain recombines TRBV2 with TRBJ2-2; 15 nucleotides agree with TRBD2. The germline V gene encodes CDR1 SNHLY and CDR2 FYNNEI. The V gene end was trimmed by 5 bases and the J gene end by 7 bases; junction bases not matched to a gene: 5. This CDR3 spans 16 amino acids.

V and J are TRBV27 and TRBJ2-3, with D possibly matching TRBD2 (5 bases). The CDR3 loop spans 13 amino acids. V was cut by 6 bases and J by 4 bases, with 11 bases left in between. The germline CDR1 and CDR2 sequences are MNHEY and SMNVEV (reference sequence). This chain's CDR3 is CASSRGTADTQYF. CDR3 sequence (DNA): TGTGCCAGCAGCCGGGGAACCGCAGATACGCAGTATTTT.

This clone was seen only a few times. The CDR3 here is CASSHRQGRHNEQFF. The CDR3 DNA is TGTGCCAGCAGCCACCGACAGGGCAGGCACAATGAGCAGTTCTTC. The V call is TRBV11-3, the J call TRBJ2-1, with TRBD1 matching over 7 bases. Germline loops: CDR1 SGHNT, CDR2 YENEEA. With V trimmed by 5 bases and J by 5 bases, 9 bases remained unmatched. The CDR3 has 15 amino acids.

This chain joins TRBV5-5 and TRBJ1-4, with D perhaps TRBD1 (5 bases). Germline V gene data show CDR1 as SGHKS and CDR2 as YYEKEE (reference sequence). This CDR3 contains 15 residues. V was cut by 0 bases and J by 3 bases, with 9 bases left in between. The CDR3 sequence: CASSLGAGPNEKLFF. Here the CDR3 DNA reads TGTGCCAGCAGCTTGGGGGCAGGGCCTAATGAAAAACTGTTTTTT. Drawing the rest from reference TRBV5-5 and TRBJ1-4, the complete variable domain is DAGVTQSPTHLIKTRGQQVTLRCSPISGHKSVSWYQQVLGQGPQFIFQYYEKEERGRGNFPDRFSARQFPNYSSELNVNALLLGDSALYLCASSLGAGPNEKLFFGSGTQLSVL.

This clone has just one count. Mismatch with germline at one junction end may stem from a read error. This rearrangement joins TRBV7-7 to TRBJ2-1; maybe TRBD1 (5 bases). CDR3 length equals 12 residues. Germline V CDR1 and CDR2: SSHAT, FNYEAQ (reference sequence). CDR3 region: CASSNPQGEQFF. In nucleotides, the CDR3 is TGTGCTAGCAGTAACCCGCAGGGTGAGCAGTTCTTC.

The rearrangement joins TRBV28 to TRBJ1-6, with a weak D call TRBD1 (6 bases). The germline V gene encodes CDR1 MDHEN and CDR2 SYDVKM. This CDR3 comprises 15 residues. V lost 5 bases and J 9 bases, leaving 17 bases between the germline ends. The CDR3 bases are TGTGCCAGCAGTCCCGCCCGGGACACAATTTCACCCCTCCACTTT. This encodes CASSPARDTISPLHF.

The CDR3 loop reads CASGGTGGFRTSQPQHF. CDR3 coding DNA: TGTGCCAGCGGTGGGACAGGGGGCTTTCGGACTAGTCAGCCCCAGCATTTT. The rearrangement links TRBV2 to TRBJ1-5, with 12 bases that match TRBD1. V lost 8 bases and J lost 6; bases outside the gene matches: 14. The germline gives CDR1 SNHLY, CDR2 FYNNEI. The CDR3 is made up of 17 amino acids.

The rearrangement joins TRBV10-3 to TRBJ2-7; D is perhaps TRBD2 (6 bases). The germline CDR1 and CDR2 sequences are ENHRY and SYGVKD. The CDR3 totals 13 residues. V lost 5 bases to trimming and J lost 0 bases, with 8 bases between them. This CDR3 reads CAISSGLSYEQYF. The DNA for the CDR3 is TGTGCCATCAGTTCGGGACTCTCCTACGAGCAGTACTTC.

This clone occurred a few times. CDR3 loop: CASSLDRDTEAFF. CDR3 nucleotides: TGTGCCAGCAGCCTGGACAGAGACACTGAAGCTTTCTTT. The genes are TRBV2 and TRBJ1-1, with D possibly being TRBD1 (6 bases). This CDR3 contains 13 residues. V was shortened by 6 bases and J by 3 bases, with 11 bases between the two germline ends. CDR1 and CDR2 (germline): SNHLY, FYNNEI.

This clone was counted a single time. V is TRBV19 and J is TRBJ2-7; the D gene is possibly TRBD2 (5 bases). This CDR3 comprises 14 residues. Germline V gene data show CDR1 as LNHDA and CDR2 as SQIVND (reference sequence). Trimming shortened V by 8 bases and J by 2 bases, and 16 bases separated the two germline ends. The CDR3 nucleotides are TGTGCCAGTCACCACACGGGGAGTCCCTACGAGCAGTACTTC. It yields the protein CASHHTGSPYEQYF.

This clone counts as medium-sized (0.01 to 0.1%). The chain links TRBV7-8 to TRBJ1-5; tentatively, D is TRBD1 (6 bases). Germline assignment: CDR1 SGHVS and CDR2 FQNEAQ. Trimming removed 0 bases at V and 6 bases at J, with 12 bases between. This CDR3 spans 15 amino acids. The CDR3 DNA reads TGTGCCAGCAGCTTAGCGCCGGGGGGCTTTCAGCCCCAGCATTTT. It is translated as CASSLAPGGFQPQHF.

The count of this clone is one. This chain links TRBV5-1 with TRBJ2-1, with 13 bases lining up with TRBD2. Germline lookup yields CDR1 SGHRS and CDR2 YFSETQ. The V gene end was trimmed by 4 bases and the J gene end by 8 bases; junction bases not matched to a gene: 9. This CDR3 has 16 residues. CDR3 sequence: CASSLRTSGSKDEQFF. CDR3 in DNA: TGCGCCAGCAGCCTCAGGACTAGCGGGAGTAAGGATGAGCAGTTCTTC. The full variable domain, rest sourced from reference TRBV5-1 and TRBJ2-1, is KAGVTQTPRYLIKTRGQQVTLSCSPISGHRSVSWYQQTPGQGLQFLFEYFSETQRNKGNFPGRFSGRQFSNSRSEMNVSTLELGDSALYLCASSLRTSGSKDEQFFGPGTRLTVL.

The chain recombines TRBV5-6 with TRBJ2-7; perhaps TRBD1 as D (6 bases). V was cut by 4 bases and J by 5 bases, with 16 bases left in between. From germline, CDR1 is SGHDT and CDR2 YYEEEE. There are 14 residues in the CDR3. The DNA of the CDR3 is TGTGCCAGCAGCCGCCCTACAGGGTCCCACGAGCAGTACTTC. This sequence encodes CASSRPTGSHEQYF.

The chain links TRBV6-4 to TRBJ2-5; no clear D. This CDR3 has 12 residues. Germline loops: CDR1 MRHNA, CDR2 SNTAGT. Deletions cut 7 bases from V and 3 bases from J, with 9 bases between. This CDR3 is CASTRHEETQYF. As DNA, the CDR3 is TGTGCCAGCACGAGACACGAAGAGACCCAGTACTTC.

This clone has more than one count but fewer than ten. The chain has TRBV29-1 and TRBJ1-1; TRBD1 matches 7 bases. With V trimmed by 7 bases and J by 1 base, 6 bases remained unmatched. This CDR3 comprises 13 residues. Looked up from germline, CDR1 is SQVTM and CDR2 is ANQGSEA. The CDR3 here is CSGLRDRNTEAFF. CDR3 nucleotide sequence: TGCAGCGGCCTCCGGGACAGGAACACTGAAGCTTTCTTT.